These 6 T cell receptor beta chains came from one sample sequenced in a study of T cells after posttransplantation cyclophosphamide. The protocol was immunoSEQ multiplex PCR, while the TCRdb copy is restricted to in-frame clones and leaves out a portion. The sample lists more than 4,000 clones; approximately 61% were seen once. The sequenced sample consisted of memory CD8+ T cells sorted from blood. The receptors were gathered from a woman aged 60 to 75 in good health, CMV-negative, and a related stem cell transplant donor.

Remarks on this clone: It is likely a read error: a sequence one base away is far more abundant. CDR3 bases: TGTGCCTCAGCTATACTAGCGGGAGACTCCGGGGAGCTGTTTTTT. It codes for CASAILAGDSGELFF. The V gene is TRBV6-4, the J gene TRBJ2-2, with 11 positions matching TRBD2. Losses at the gene ends were 11 bases for V and 6 bases for J; bases not matched to a gene: 11. Germline V CDR1 and CDR2: MRHNA, SNTAGT. The CDR3 is made up of 15 amino acids.

The chain has TRBV7-3 and TRBJ2-7, with TRBD2 matching 9 bases. V was pared by 2 bases and J by 0 bases, with 2 bases of the junction left unmatched. CDR3 length: 15 residues. Germline CDR1 and CDR2: SGHTA and FQGTGA. The CDR3 DNA reads as TGTGCCAGCAGCTTACTAGCGGGGAGCTCCTACGAGCAGTACTTC. Translated: CASSLLAGSSYEQYF.

This clone has just a few counts. The chain links TRBV10-3 to TRBJ2-3, with 8 bases that match TRBD2. The CDR3 is 21 residues long. The V segment lost 0 bases and the J segment 2 bases; nucleotides outside the gene matches: 19. In germline, CDR1 is ENHRY, CDR2 SYGVKD. DNA of the CDR3: TGTGCCATCAGTGAGTCCACCGGCGGGGCGCCTTCTAGCGGGTACACAGATACGCAGTATTTT. This gives the protein CAISESTGGAPSSGYTDTQYF.

The V gene is TRBV7-2, the J gene TRBJ2-5, with 7 bases aligning to TRBD1. Germline assignment: CDR1 SGHTA and CDR2 FQGNSA. The CDR3 has 14 amino acids. V lost 5 bases, J lost 1 base, and 4 bases stayed unmatched. The CDR3 sequence: CASSEGALQETQYF. The CDR3 region has the DNA TGTGCCAGCAGCGAGGGGGCGCTCCAAGAGACCCAGTACTTC.

The J gene is TRBJ1-1, the V gene TRBV11-2; TRBD1 agrees at 8 bases. CDR3 size: 15 residues. Per germline, CDR1 SGHAT and CDR2 FQNNGV. Losses at the gene ends were 5 bases for V and 5 bases for J; bases not matched to a gene: 10. The CDR3 DNA follows: TGTGCCAGCAGCCCGGTACAGGGGGTTTATACTGAAGCTTTCTTT. This sequence encodes CASSPVQGVYTEAFF.

The chain employs TRBV4-3 and TRBJ2-1, with 8 bases aligning to TRBD2. There are 19 residues in the CDR3. V lost 2 bases and J lost 6; bases outside the gene matches: 18. Germline values: CDR1 LGHNA, CDR2 YSLEER. The CDR3 coding sequence is TGCGCCAGCAGCCAAAGCGAATGGGCGGGGGGCCGAGGGGTCAATGAGCAGTTCTTC. It encodes CASSQSEWAGGRGVNEQFF.